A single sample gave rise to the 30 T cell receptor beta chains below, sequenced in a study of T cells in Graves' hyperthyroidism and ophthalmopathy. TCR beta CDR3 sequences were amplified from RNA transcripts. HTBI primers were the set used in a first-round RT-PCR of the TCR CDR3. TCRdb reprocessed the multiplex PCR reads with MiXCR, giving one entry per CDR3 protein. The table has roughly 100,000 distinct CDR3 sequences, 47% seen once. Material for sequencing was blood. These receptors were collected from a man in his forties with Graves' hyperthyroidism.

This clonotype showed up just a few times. CDR3 bases: TGCAGTGCTAGGGGGGTTAGCGGGAGATACAATGAGCAGTTCTTC. It specifies CSARGVSGRYNEQFF. V gene TRBV20-1 combines with J gene TRBJ2-1; 9 bases are a match to TRBD2. The CDR3 is 15 amino acids. Unmatched junction bases numbered 7, after V lost 3 bases and J lost 4 bases. Germline CDR1 DFQATT, CDR2 SNEGSKA (reference sequence).

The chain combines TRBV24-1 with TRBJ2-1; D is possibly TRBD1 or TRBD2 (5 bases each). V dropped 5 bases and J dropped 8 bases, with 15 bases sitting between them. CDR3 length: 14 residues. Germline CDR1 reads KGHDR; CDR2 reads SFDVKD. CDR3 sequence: CATSGSERGDEQFF. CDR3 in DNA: TGTGCCACCAGTGGATCGGAAAGAGGGGATGAGCAGTTCTTC.

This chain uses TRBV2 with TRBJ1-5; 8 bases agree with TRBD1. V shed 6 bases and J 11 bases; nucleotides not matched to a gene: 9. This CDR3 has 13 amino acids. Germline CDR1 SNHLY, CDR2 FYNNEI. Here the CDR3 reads CASSADREETQHF. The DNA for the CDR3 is TGTGCCAGCAGCGCGGACAGGGAAGAGACCCAGCATTTT.

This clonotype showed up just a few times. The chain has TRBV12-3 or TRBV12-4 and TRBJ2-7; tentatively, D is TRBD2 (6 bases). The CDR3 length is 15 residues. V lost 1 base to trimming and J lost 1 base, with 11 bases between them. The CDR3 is CASSLGWGDSYEQYF. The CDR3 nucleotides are TGTGCCAGCAGTTTAGGTTGGGGGGATTCCTACGAGCAGTACTTC.

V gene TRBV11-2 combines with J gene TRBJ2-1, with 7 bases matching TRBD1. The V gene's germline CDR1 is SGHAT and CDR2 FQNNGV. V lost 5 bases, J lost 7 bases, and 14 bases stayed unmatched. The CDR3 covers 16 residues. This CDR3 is CASSPPALTGVNEQFF. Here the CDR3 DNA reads TGTGCCAGCAGCCCGCCGGCCCTAACAGGGGTAAATGAGCAGTTCTTC.

The CDR3 region has the DNA TGTGCCAGCAGCACTGGGACAGGGGGTGATGAGCAGTTCTTC. Its protein product is CASSTGTGGDEQFF. The J gene is TRBJ2-1, the V gene TRBV11-1; the match to TRBD1 covers 11 bases. The V gene's germline CDR1 is SGHAT and CDR2 FQDESV (reference sequence). CDR3 size: 14 residues. V lost 5 bases and J lost 8; bases outside the gene matches: 5.

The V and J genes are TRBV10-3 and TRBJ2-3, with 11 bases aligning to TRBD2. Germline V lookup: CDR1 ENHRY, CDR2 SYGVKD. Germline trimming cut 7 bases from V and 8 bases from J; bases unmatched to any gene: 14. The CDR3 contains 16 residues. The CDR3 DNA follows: TGTGCCATCAACGCCGGTACTAGCGGGGGCCCGGTTACGCAGTATTTT. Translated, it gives CAINAGTSGGPVTQYF.

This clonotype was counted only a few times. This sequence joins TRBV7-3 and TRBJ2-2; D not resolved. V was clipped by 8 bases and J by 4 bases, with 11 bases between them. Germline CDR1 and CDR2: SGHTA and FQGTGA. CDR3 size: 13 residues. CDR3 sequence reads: CASSPTSTGELFF. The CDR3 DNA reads TGTGCCAGCTCACCGACGTCCACCGGGGAGCTGTTTTTT.

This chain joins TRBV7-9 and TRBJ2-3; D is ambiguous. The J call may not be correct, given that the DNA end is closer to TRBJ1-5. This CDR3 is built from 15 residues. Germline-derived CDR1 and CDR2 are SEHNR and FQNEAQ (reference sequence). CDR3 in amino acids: CASSPTTSNEGTQHF. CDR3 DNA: TGTGCCAGCAGCCCTACGACTAGCAATGAAGGTACGCAGCATTTT.

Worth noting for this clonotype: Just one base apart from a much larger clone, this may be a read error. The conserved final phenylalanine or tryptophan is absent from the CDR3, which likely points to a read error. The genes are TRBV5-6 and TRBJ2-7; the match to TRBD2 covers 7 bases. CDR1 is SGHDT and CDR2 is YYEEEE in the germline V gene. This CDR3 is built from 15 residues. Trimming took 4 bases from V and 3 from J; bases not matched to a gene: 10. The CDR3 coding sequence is TGTGCCAGCAGCGGGTGGACTAGGCCCTTCTACGAGCAGTACCTC. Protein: CASSGWTRPFYEQYL.

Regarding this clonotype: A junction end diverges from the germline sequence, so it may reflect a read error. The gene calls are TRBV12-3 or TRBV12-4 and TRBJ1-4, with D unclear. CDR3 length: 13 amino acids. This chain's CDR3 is CASSLSLDEKLFF. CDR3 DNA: TGTGCCAGCAGTTTGTCGTTGGATGAAAAGCTGTTTTTT.

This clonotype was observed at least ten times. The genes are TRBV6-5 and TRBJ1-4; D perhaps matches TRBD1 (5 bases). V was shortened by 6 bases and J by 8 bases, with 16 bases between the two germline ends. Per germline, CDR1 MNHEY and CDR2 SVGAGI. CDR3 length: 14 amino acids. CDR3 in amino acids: CASRETVAREKLFF. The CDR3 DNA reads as TGTGCCAGCAGGGAGACAGTCGCTAGGGAAAAACTGTTTTTT.

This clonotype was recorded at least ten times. The CDR3 sequence is CSETTGTDTQYF. The CDR3 DNA sequence: TGCAGCGAAACTACAGGGACAGATACGCAGTATTTT. The V gene is TRBV29-1, the J gene TRBJ2-3, with D possibly matching TRBD1 (6 bases). The ends were cut back, 7 bases at V and 3 bases at J, with 11 bases in the middle. CDR1 SQVTM and CDR2 ANQGSEA come from the germline V gene. The CDR3 extends over 12 amino acids.

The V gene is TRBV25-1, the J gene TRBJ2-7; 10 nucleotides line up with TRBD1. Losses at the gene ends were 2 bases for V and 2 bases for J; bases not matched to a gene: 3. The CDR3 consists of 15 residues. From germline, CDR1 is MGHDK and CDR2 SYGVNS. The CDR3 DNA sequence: TGTGCCAGCAGTGAACAAGGACAGGGGGCCTACGAGCAGTACTTC. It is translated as CASSEQGQGAYEQYF.

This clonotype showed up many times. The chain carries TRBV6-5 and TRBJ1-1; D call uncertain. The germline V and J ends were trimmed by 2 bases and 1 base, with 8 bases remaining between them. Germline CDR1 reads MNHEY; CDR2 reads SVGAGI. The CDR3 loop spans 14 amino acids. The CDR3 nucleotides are TGTGCCAGCAGTTACGCCACCCGGAACACTGAAGCTTTCTTT. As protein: CASSYATRNTEAFF.

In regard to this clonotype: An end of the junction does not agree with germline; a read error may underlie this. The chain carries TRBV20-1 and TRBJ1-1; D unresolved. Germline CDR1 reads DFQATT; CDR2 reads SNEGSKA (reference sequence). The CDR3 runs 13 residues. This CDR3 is CSAIRRRNTEAFF. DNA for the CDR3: TGCAGTGCTATCAGACGGAGAAACACAGAAGCTTTCTTT.

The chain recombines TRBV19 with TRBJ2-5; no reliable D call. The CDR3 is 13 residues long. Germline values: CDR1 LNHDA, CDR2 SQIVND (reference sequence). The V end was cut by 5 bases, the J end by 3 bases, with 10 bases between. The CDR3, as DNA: TGTGCCAGTAGTTCCGAGGAAGAAGAGACCCAGTACTTC. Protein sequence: CASSSEEEETQYF. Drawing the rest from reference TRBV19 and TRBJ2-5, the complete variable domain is DGGITQSPKYLFRKEGQNVTLSCEQNLNHDAMYWYRQDPGQGLRLIYYSQIVNDFQKGDIAEGYSVSREKKESFPLTVTSAQKNPTAFYLCASSSEEEETQYFGPGTRLLVL.

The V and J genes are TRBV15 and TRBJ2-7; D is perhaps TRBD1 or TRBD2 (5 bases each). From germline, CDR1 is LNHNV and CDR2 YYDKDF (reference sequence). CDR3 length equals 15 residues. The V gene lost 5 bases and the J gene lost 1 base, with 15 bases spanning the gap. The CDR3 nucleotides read TGTGCCACCAGCGAGGGCACCGGGGCTTCCTACGAGCAGTACTTC. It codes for CATSEGTGASYEQYF.

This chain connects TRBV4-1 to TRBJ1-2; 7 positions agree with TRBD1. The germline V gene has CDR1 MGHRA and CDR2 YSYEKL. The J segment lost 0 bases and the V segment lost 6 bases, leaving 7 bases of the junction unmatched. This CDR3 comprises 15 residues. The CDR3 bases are TGCGCCAGCAGAGGGACAGAGGGGGCTAACTATGGCTACACCTTC. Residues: CASRGTEGANYGYTF.

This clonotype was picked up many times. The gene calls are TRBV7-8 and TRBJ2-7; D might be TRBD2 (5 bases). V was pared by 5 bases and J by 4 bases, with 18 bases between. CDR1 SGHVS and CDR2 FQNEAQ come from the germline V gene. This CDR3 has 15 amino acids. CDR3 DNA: TGTGCCAGCAGCCCCCTAGGACTTTCACATTACGAGCAGTACTTC. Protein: CASSPLGLSHYEQYF.

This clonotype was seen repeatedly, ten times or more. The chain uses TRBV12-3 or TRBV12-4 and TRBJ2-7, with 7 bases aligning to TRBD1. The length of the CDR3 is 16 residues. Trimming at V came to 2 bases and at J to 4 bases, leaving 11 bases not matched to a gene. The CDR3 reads CASSLWSRGQQYEQYF. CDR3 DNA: TGTGCCAGCAGTTTATGGAGTCGGGGACAGCAATACGAGCAGTACTTC.

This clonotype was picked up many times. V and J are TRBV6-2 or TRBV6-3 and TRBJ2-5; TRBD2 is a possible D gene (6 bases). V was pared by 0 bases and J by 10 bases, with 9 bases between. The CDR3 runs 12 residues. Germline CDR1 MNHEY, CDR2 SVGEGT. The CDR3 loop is CASSYSLGGQYF. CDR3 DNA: TGTGCCAGCAGTTACTCCCTCGGGGGCCAGTACTTC.

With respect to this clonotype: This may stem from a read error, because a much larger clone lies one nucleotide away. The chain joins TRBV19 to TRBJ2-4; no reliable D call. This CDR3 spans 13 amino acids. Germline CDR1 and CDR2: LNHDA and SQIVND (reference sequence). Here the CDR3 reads CTSSLRKENIQYF. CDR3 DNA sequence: TGTACCAGTAGCCTCCGGAAAGAAAACATTCAGTACTTC. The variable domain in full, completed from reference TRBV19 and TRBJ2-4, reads DGGITQSPKYLFRKEGQNVTLSCEQNLNHDAMYWYRQDPGQGLRLIYYSQIVNDFQKGDIAEGYSVSREKKESFPLTVTSAQKNPTAFYLCTSSLRKENIQYFGAGTRLSVL.

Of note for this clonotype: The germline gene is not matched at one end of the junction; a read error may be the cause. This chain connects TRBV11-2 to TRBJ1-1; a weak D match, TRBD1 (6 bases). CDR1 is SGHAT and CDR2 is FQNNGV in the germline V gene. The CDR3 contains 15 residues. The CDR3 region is CASSLLGTMDTEAFF. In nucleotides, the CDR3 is TGTGCCAGCAGCTTACTGGGGACAATGGACACGGAAGCTTTCTTT.

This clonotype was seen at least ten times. The CDR3 DNA reads as TGTGCCAGCAGCAAAGCAGTTAATGAAAAACTGTTTTTT. Translated, it gives CASSKAVNEKLFF. The chain combines TRBV7-8 with TRBJ1-4, with no clear D. Per the germline V gene, CDR1 is SGHVS and CDR2 is FQNEAQ. Trimming took off 5 bases at V and 4 bases at J, with 8 bases between the two ends. This CDR3 region has 13 residues.

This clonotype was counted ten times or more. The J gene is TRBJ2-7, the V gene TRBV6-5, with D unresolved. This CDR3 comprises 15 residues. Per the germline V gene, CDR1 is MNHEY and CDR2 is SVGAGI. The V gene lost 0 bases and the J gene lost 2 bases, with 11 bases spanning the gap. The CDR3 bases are TGTGCCAGCAGTTACTCGATCACGGCAACCTACGAGCAGTACTTC. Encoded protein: CASSYSITATYEQYF.

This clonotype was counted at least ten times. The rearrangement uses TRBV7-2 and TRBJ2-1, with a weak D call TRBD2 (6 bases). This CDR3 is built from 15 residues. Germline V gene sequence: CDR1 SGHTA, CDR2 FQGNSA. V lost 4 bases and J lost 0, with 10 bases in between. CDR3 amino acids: CASSSSGLSYNEQFF. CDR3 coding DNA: TGTGCCAGCAGCTCTTCGGGACTCTCCTACAATGAGCAGTTCTTC.

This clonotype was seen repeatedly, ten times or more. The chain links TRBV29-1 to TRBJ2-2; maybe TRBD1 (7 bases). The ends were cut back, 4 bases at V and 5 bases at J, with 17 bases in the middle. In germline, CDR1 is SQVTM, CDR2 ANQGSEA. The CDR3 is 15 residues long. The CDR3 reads CSVVVWAGGTGELFF. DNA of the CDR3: TGCAGCGTTGTGGTATGGGCAGGGGGGACCGGGGAGCTGTTTTTT.

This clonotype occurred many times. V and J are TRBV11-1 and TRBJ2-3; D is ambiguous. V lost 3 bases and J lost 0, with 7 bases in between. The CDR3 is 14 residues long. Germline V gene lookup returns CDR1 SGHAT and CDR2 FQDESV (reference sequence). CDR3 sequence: CASSLTVSTDTQYF. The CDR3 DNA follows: TGTGCCAGCAGCTTGACCGTTAGCACAGATACGCAGTATTTT. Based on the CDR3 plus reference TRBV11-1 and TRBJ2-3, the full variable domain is EAEVAQSPRYKITEKSQAVAFWCDPISGHATLYWYRQILGQGPELLVQFQDESVVDDSQLPKDRFSAERLKGVDSTLKIQPAELGDSAMYLCASSLTVSTDTQYFGPGTRLTVL.

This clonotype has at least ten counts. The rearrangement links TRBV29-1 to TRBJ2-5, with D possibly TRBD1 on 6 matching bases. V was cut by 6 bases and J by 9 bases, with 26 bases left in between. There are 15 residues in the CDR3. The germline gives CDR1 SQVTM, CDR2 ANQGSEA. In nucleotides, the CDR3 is TGCAGCGTGTGGCCCCCCGGGGCAGGGTCAGGGGCCCAGTACTTC. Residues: CSVWPPGAGSGAQYF.